A selection of T cell receptor beta chains follows, all from one sample in a study of blood T cell repertoires in COVID-19. The data were produced by immunoSEQ multiplex PCR, yet TCRdb's version contains in-frame clones alone and is incomplete. Of some 95,000 clones in the sample, roughly nine tenths were seen once. What was sequenced was peripheral blood. Source of these receptors: a human donor with active COVID-19. The donor label of this sample is uncertain. Both conserved end residues are trimmed from each CDR3. Not every row has a clone size; where given, it reads once, few, many or a size class.

j_call,clone_size,v_call,cdr3_aa
TRBJ2-1,few,TRBV5-3,ARSLRSWAKGGQF
TRBJ1-4,.,TRBV6-2/TRBV6-3,ASSYSAGGNEKLF
TRBJ2-2,once,TRBV19,ASIPLPRRSTGELF
TRBJ1-1,.,TRBV10-2,ASSEAPGLMNTEAF
TRBJ1-5,.,TRBV28,ASSLYQIGTGGNQPQH
TRBJ2-1,.,TRBV5-1,ASSKLTSGGANEQF
TRBJ2-3,.,TRBV19,ASSRRREVGDTQY
TRBJ2-3,.,TRBV7-7,ASSLGAGAGGDTQY
TRBJ2-5,.,TRBV7-2,ASSSRRTGRETQY
TRBJ2-1,.,TRBV18,ASSLGTDNEQF
TRBJ2-7,.,TRBV7-9,ANSSGQGAYEQY
TRBJ1-6,.,TRBV15,ATSRADRVYSPLH
TRBJ1-2,.,TRBV5-1,ASSLGQGRNYGYT
TRBJ1-1,.,TRBV5-6,ASSPLRRLTGTEAF
TRBJ2-4,.,TRBV6-5,ASSYSRGLAKNIQY
TRBJ1-1,.,TRBV5-1,ASSLAQMNTEAF
TRBJ2-7,.,TRBV5-1,ASSPGLAGGPMSYEQY
TRBJ2-1,.,TRBV7-8,ASSLGPVSQGQF
TRBJ2-7,.,TRBV11-2,ASSLGGGRSYEQY
TRBJ2-3,.,TRBV28,ASSLAGENTDTQY
TRBJ1-2,few,TRBV7-9,ASSSDRDGYT
TRBJ2-1,.,TRBV7-8,ASSLVGQLAGAPDPNNEQF
TRBJ2-7,.,TRBV6-5,ASRFRQFTYEQY
TRBJ2-3,.,TRBV19,ASSTGFPLGRTDTQY
TRBJ1-2,.,TRBV7-9,ASSRTGVGYGYT
TRBJ2-3,.,TRBV4-3,ASSQGTEGTQY
TRBJ1-2,.,TRBV25-1,ASSEGGRSGYT
TRBJ1-5,.,TRBV2,ASSGHRSNQPQH
TRBJ1-1,.,TRBV3-1/TRBV3-2,ASSQLGANTEAF